Below are 3 T cell receptor beta chains sequenced from a single sample in a study of long-term antiretroviral therapy in people with HIV. immunoSEQ v3.0 was run at survey level. Measured with immunoSEQ multiplex PCR; TCRdb has only the in-frame clones, and not every one. The sample has about 10,000 clones, 81% seen once. The sequenced sample was unsorted PBMCs, obtained 0.7 years after starting antiretroviral therapy. These receptors came from a man in his forties with HIV.

V usage is TRBV18 and J usage is TRBJ1-3; D remains ambiguous. CDR1 and CDR2 (germline): KGHSH, LQKENI. The CDR3 consists of 14 residues. V shed 3 bases and J shed 0 bases, with 6 bases lying between them. As DNA, the CDR3 is TGTGCCAGCTCACCCAGGACCTCTGGAAACACCATATATTTT. Encoded protein: CASSPRTSGNTIYF.

This clone was observed a few times. This chain connects TRBV5-1 to TRBJ1-5; 7 bases agree with TRBD1. Germline assignment: CDR1 SGHRS and CDR2 YFSETQ. CDR3 length: 14 residues. V lost 4 bases to trimming and J lost 7 bases; unmatched junction nucleotides: 8. The DNA of the CDR3 is TGCGCCAGCAGCATAGGGACAGAGGGCCAGCCCCAGCATTTT. Translated, it gives CASSIGTEGQPQHF.

The chain recombines TRBV7-3 with TRBJ1-2, with 7 bases lining up with TRBD1. Germline lookup yields CDR1 SGHTA and CDR2 FQGTGA. This CDR3 spans 17 amino acids. V lost 5 bases and J lost 5; bases outside the gene matches: 17. This CDR3 reads CASSTRGGGQRRYGYTF. The DNA for the CDR3 is TGTGCCAGCAGCACACGTGGCGGGGGACAGCGAAGGTATGGCTACACCTTC.